This TCR beta chain came from a study of cytomegalovirus exposure and HLA in healthy donors. Germline CDR1 and CDR2: SGHAT and FQNNGV. With 5 bases removed from V and 1 base from J, the gap between germline ends came to 6 bases. The CDR3 sequence is 12 residues long. Whole-study findings and limits: Segments of the TCR beta V type were, in most cases, productive about 90% or about 30% of the time in an earlier analysis. Per published accounts, TCR beta sequences correctly predicted the HLA-A and HLA-B alleles of most subjects. Evidence from a later analysis indicated that most CMV-associated TCR beta chains looked HLA-restricted.

Use of 60 Vbeta and 13 Jbeta primers characterized the PCR. TCRdb's table, derived via immunoSEQ multiplex PCR, lists solely in-frame clones and lacks some. The sample shows 150,000 to 200,000 clones, roughly three quarters of them seen only once. A remark on this clone: Its antigen is still unknown.

Sequenced: PBMCs. The chain carries TRBV11-2 and TRBJ2-7; unclear D gene. The TCR sequence derives from a man aged 40-50 years in good health and CMV-seropositive. The CDR3 coding sequence is TGTGCCAGCAGCCCCCCTTCCTACGAGCAGTACTTC. Translating gives CASSPPSYEQYF.